This TCR beta chain comes out of a study of T cell repertoires in cytomegalovirus infection (dated by TCRdb to about 2019). With respect to the entire study: Because public TCR beta signatures pointed to carriage of CMV infection together with the matching HLA type, the HLA type of each donor mattered for the analysis.

Reads for this sample came from an Illumina HiSeq 1500. TCRdb reanalyzed the raw reads on its own, using fastp at Q25 for trimming and MiXCR for clone calling, and kept in-frame beta chains. Rows with a matching CDR3 protein are joined into one entry that keeps the most common DNA and genes. The sample records approximately 130,000 distinct CDR3 sequences, 7% to 10% of which are singletons. The top ten clones comprise over 9% of the sample. Here is what the overall study found, with its caveats: Cumulative frequency of public TCR beta family members discriminated carriers of CMV infection plus the relevant HLA type in this cohort and an independent 352-donor cohort. The ex vivo response was dominated by HLA-C-restricted CMV-specific TCR beta clonotypes, which also provided the single most frequent clonotype in two of eight donors.

CDR3 length: 14 amino acids, cysteine to phenylalanine. The sequence is cut down to CDR3 DNA, 42 bases in frame from base 1. The germline V gene (reference sequence) gives CDR1 as DFQATT and CDR2 as SNEGSKA. V sheds 8 bases and J sheds 0 bases, leaving 14 bases between their ends. This clonotype was counted only a few times. The antigen this receptor binds is unknown. Qualities for individual bases were not recorded, and no much larger clone is one base off. Sequencing input: PBMCs. The sequence derives from a human donor in good health (CMV status not recorded). Some clones in this sample may be carry-over from other donors' samples. Recombination connected TRBV20-1 to TRBJ2-1; the D call is tentative, TRBD1 or TRBD2, as each matches 5 bases. The CDR3 corresponds to CSTGRPSSYNEQFF. Read as DNA, the sequence is TGCAGTACGGGGCGACCTAGCTCCTACAATGAGCAGTTCTTC.